The following is a T cell receptor beta chain sequence with its context. The length of the CDR3 is 15 residues. CDR1 MNHNY and CDR2 SVGAGI come from the germline V gene (reference sequence). J was trimmed by 9 bases and V by 8 bases; bases with no gene match: 9. The sample is drawn from a study of blood T cell repertoires in COVID-19. Study overall: From T cells, B-cell-depleted T cells, or PBMCs came the material, which was cDNA or gDNA.

Participants were placed into cohorts based on the clinical history they reported. Per the study methods: Using reference gene primer amplification, nucleated cell counts were estimated. Sequenced by immunoSEQ multiplex PCR; TCRdb stores in-frame clones only, minus some. V, J and clone size are taken as reported in that table, and D and trimming were inferred from the DNA itself. The sample gives roughly 170,000 clones, 70% to 80% of which show up once; about 18% is in the top ten. The source of this sequence is a woman aged 45-60 years who had recovered from COVID-19. The material sequenced was PBMCs or T cells enriched from blood (not recorded which). J is TRBJ2-4 and V is TRBV6-6; TRBD2 matches at 14 bases. In nucleotides, the CDR3 is TGTGCCAGCCTTCCCGGGACTAGCGGGAGTTCCATTCAGTACTTC. Translated: CASLPGTSGSSIQYF.